This paragraph reports one T cell receptor beta chain. The entry originates in a study of blood T cell repertoires in COVID-19. For the study at large: PBMCs, B-cell-depleted T cells, or T cells provided the cDNA or gDNA that made up the material.

This CDR3 has 14 residues. In germline, CDR1 is SGHVS, CDR2 FNYEAQ. The V end lost 5 bases, the J end lost 11 bases, and 18 bases lay between the germline ends. As processed by the authors: Amplifying reference gene primers gave estimates of nucleated cell counts. Using immunoSEQ multiplex PCR, the repertoire was profiled, and TCRdb retains in-frame clones only, with some absent. That table gives V, J and clone size, and the DNA gave D and trimming. The sample carries some 76,000 clones, around nine tenths recorded once. The TCR was taken from a woman between 18 and 29 years old with acute or convalescent COVID-19. Sample: peripheral blood. J is TRBJ1-4 and V is TRBV7-6, with TRBD1 as a possible D gene (6 bases). The CDR3 here is CASSPRHDRRKLFF. As DNA, the CDR3 is TGTGCCAGCAGCCCACGGCATGACAGGAGGAAACTGTTTTTT.